Listed here are 27 T cell receptor beta chains from one sample, sequenced in a study of graft-versus-host responses after intestinal transplantation. No cognate antigen is known for these TCRs. Measured with immunoSEQ multiplex PCR; TCRdb has only the in-frame clones, and not every one. This repertoire shows 25,000 to 30,000 clones, roughly 82% found once; its top ten account for 0.65% to 0.85%. The sample consisted of unstimulated CD4+ T cells sorted from spleen or lymph node cells, taken before intestinal transplant. These receptors were taken from a human donor who received an intestinal transplant.

This clone was counted once. The rearrangement links TRBV6-5 to TRBJ2-6; D is uncertain. CDR1 and CDR2 (germline): MNHEY, SVGAGI. Trimming took off 0 bases at V and 0 bases at J, with 6 bases between the two ends. The length of the CDR3 is 16 residues. CDR3: CASSYSQYSGANVLTF. The CDR3 nucleotides read TGTGCCAGCAGTTACTCGCAGTACTCTGGGGCCAACGTCCTGACTTTC.

The chain is built from TRBV30 and TRBJ1-1; no clear D. Trimming took 0 bases from V and 4 from J, leaving 12 bases between them. Germline CDR1 GTSNPN, CDR2 SVGIG (reference sequence). This CDR3 comprises 14 residues. The CDR3 nucleotides read TGTGCCTGGAGTGTACTGAGTACAAGCACTGAAGCTTTCTTT. This translates into CAWSVLSTSTEAFF.

This chain links TRBV7-3 with TRBJ1-1; no clear D. The CDR3 consists of 13 residues. The V and J ends lost 5 bases and 1 base respectively, with 8 bases between them. Germline V CDR1 and CDR2: SGHTA, FQGTGA. CDR3 nucleotides: TGTGCCAGCAGCCTGGTTACGAACACTGAAGCTTTCTTT. It encodes CASSLVTNTEAFF.

The gene calls are TRBV6-6 and TRBJ1-1, with D possibly being TRBD1 (5 bases). Trimming cost V 6 bases and J 6 bases, with 5 bases left between them. This CDR3 region has 10 residues. Germline-derived CDR1 and CDR2 are MNHNY and SVGAGI (reference sequence). For the CDR3, the DNA is TGTGCCAGCAGGGGGGCTGAAGCTTTCTTT. Amino acids: CASRGAEAFF.

The chain has TRBV5-6 and TRBJ2-7; either TRBD1 or TRBD2 may fit D (5 bases each). V dropped 1 base and J dropped 4 bases, with 12 bases sitting between them. Germline values: CDR1 SGHDT, CDR2 YYEEEE. The CDR3 is made up of 14 amino acids. The CDR3 DNA reads as TGTGCCAGCAGCTTGTTGGGGACCGAGTACGAGCAGTACTTC. Residues: CASSLLGTEYEQYF.

The DNA for the CDR3 is TGTGCCAGCAGTAATAGGTTAGCTACTTGGCATCATCAGCCCCAGCATTTT. It specifies CASSNRLATWHHQPQHF. This chain links TRBV21-1 with TRBJ1-5. TRBV21-1 is classified as a pseudogene. The CDR3 is 17 amino acids.

This clone occurred a few times. V is TRBV7-3 and J is TRBJ2-2; no clear D. The CDR3 runs 13 residues. Germline lookup yields CDR1 SGHTA and CDR2 FQGTGA. V lost 1 base and J 1 base, leaving 1 base between the germline ends. CDR3 in DNA: TGTGCCAGCAGCTTAAAGAACACCGGGGAGCTGTTTTTT. It codes for CASSLKNTGELFF.

The CDR3 sequence: CASSQDSGYTF. The DNA for the CDR3 is TGCGCCAGCAGCCAAGACAGTGGCTACACCTTC. J is TRBJ1-2 and V is TRBV4-1; no clear D. CDR1 MGHRA and CDR2 YSYEKL come from the germline V gene. Trimming removed 0 bases from V and 7 bases from J, with 3 bases in between. The CDR3 has 11 residues.

The chain combines TRBV6-4 with TRBJ1-1; TRBD1 might be the D (5 bases). There are 14 residues in the CDR3. Germline CDR1 reads MRHNA; CDR2 reads SNTAGT. Trimming left V 5 bases short and J 5 bases short, with 15 bases between. The CDR3 coding sequence is TGTGCCAGCAGTCCTCCCGGGACCCCGACTGAAGCTTTCTTT. Protein product: CASSPPGTPTEAFF.

This chain uses TRBV6-1 with TRBJ1-6; D may be TRBD1 (5 bases). The germline gives CDR1 MNHNS, CDR2 SASEGT. CDR3 length equals 14 residues. With 6 bases removed from V and 5 bases from J, the gap between germline ends came to 11 bases. CDR3 sequence (DNA): TGTGCCAGCAGGCCGGGACCCAATAATTCACCCCTCCACTTT. It encodes CASRPGPNNSPLHF.

The CDR3 protein is CASSAGDRASSAFF. Written as DNA, the CDR3 is TGCGCCAGCAGCGCCGGGGACAGGGCTAGTTCGGCTTTCTTT. V and J are TRBV5-1 and TRBJ1-1; 9 nucleotides match TRBD1. J gave up 11 bases and V 4 bases, and 12 bases lay outside the gene matches. This CDR3 contains 14 residues. Germline loops: CDR1 SGHRS, CDR2 YFSETQ.

The chain uses TRBV5-1 and TRBJ2-3; TRBD2 matches 8 bases. CDR3 length: 16 residues. Germline V gene sequence: CDR1 SGHRS, CDR2 YFSETQ. V lost 1 base, J lost 0 bases, and 4 bases stayed unmatched. CDR3 coding DNA: TGCGCCAGCAGCTTGTCCCCTAGCGGGAGCACAGATACGCAGTATTTT. Translation: CASSLSPSGSTDTQYF.

The chain combines TRBV6-5 with TRBJ2-7; D unresolved. Germline V CDR1 and CDR2: MNHEY, SVGAGI. This CDR3 has 14 residues. Trimming left V 5 bases short and J 5 bases short, with 16 bases between. CDR3 sequence: CASSEIRPPHEQYF. For the CDR3, the DNA is TGTGCCAGCAGTGAAATTAGGCCGCCCCACGAGCAGTACTTC.

The chain couples TRBV10-1 to TRBJ1-1, with D unresolved. V lost 4 bases, J lost 5 bases, and 11 bases lay in between. The CDR3 covers 13 residues. Germline CDR1 WNHNN, CDR2 SYGVQD (reference sequence). DNA of the CDR3: TGCGCCAGCAGTGTATCGGCGTGGACTGAAGCTTTCTTT. It specifies CASSVSAWTEAFF.

The chain recombines TRBV6-1 with TRBJ1-6; D not resolved. This CDR3 spans 13 amino acids. Germline V gives CDR1 MNHNS, CDR2 SASEGT. V lost 6 bases and J lost 0, with 3 bases in between. The DNA of the CDR3 is TGTGCCAGCAGGAGCTCCTATAATTCACCCCTCCACTTT. It is translated as CASRSSYNSPLHF.

The chain has TRBV7-9 and TRBJ2-5; tentative D call: TRBD1 (5 bases). Trimming took 5 bases from V and 2 from J, leaving 12 bases between them. Germline loops: CDR1 SEHNR, CDR2 FQNEAQ (reference sequence). The CDR3 totals 14 residues. In DNA, the CDR3 is TGTGCCAGCAGCCCCCCAGGGCTTCAAGAGACCCAGTACTTC. The encoded protein is CASSPPGLQETQYF.

V is TRBV5-1 and J is TRBJ2-1; TRBD2 matches at 13 bases. This CDR3 comprises 17 residues. V was clipped by 4 bases and J by 3 bases; unmatched bases: 7. Germline CDR1 SGHRS, CDR2 YFSETQ. The CDR3 protein is CASSRTSGSSLYNEQFF. The CDR3 coding sequence is TGCGCCAGCAGCCGGACTAGCGGGAGTTCTCTCTACAATGAGCAGTTCTTC.

The chain combines TRBV29-1 with TRBJ1-2, with D hard to call. The germline V gene encodes CDR1 SQVTM and CDR2 ANQGSEA. The CDR3 extends over 13 amino acids. Deletions cut 0 bases from V and 8 bases from J, with 13 bases between. CDR3 protein: CSVEEEVGGGYTF. CDR3 coding DNA: TGCAGCGTTGAAGAAGAGGTGGGCGGGGGCTACACCTTC.

J is TRBJ1-1 and V is TRBV6-6; D is uncertain. The CDR3 extends over 13 amino acids. V shed 0 bases and J shed 4 bases, with 6 bases lying between them. Germline V gene data show CDR1 as MNHNY and CDR2 as SVGAGI (reference sequence). CDR3 region: CASSYSVGTEAFF. The CDR3 nucleotides are TGTGCCAGCAGTTACTCGGTCGGCACTGAAGCTTTCTTT.

Comment on this clone: Other DNA sequences within the sample encode an identical CDR3. V is TRBV5-4 and J is TRBJ1-6, with 9 bases aligning to TRBD1. The CDR3 has 14 residues. The germline gives CDR1 SGHNT, CDR2 YYREEE (reference sequence). The trim removed 5 bases at V and 7 bases at J, leaving 4 bases unmatched. This CDR3 reads CASSWDRVNSPLHF. In DNA, the CDR3 is TGTGCCAGCAGTTGGGACAGGGTCAATTCACCCCTCCACTTT.

The chain carries TRBV5-1 and TRBJ2-7; D gene uncertain. This CDR3 spans 14 amino acids. V was pared by 0 bases and J by 2 bases, with 9 bases between. The germline gives CDR1 SGHRS, CDR2 YFSETQ. For the CDR3, the DNA is TGCGCCAGCAGCTTGGGCAGCACTACCTACGAGCAGTACTTC. It codes for CASSLGSTTYEQYF.

The genes are TRBV2 and TRBJ2-7; tentatively, D is TRBD1 (6 bases). CDR3 length: 15 residues. Trimming removed 7 bases from V and 0 bases from J, with 16 bases in between. CDR1 and CDR2 from the germline V gene are SNHLY and FYNNEI. CDR3 coding DNA: TGTGCCAGCAAATCCCCCCAGGGGATCTCCTACGAGCAGTACTTC. Its protein product is CASKSPQGISYEQYF.

The chain links TRBV7-9 to TRBJ1-1; D gene unclear. Between the trimmed V and J ends, which lost 1 base and 1 base, there was a span of 7 bases. Per the germline V gene, CDR1 is SEHNR and CDR2 is FQNEAQ (reference sequence). The CDR3 runs 14 residues. This chain's CDR3 is CASSLETGNTEAFF. The CDR3 bases are TGTGCCAGCAGCTTAGAGACGGGGAACACTGAAGCTTTCTTT.

The table lists this clone with a few counts. This rearrangement joins TRBV5-4 to TRBJ2-6; D remains ambiguous. In germline, CDR1 is SGHNT, CDR2 YYREEE (reference sequence). Trimming removed 0 bases at V and 0 bases at J, with 4 bases between. This CDR3 contains 15 residues. Written as DNA, the CDR3 is TGTGCCAGCAGCTTGGGCGCCTCTGGGGCCAACGTCCTGACTTTC. As protein: CASSLGASGANVLTF.

The CDR3, as DNA: TGCGCCAGCAGCTTAAAGGGCCCCCAAGAGACCCAGTACTTC. Its protein is CASSLKGPQETQYF. V gene TRBV5-1 combines with J gene TRBJ2-5; D not certain. Between the trimmed V and J ends, which lost 2 bases and 1 base, there was a span of 9 bases. CDR1 is SGHRS, CDR2 YFSETQ, per germline. The CDR3 contains 14 residues. Based on the CDR3 plus reference TRBV5-1 and TRBJ2-5, the full variable domain is KAGVTQTPRYLIKTRGQQVTLSCSPISGHRSVSWYQQTPGQGLQFLFEYFSETQRNKGNFPGRFSGRQFSNSRSEMNVSTLELGDSALYLCASSLKGPQETQYFGPGTRLLVL.

This sequence joins TRBV2 and TRBJ2-5, with 10 bases aligning to TRBD2. Germline CDR1 SNHLY, CDR2 FYNNEI. CDR3 length equals 15 residues. The trim removed 4 bases at V and 5 bases at J, leaving 7 bases unmatched. CDR3 amino acids: CASSVSGGAVETQYF. The DNA of the CDR3 is TGTGCCAGCAGTGTCAGCGGGGGGGCCGTTGAGACCCAGTACTTC.

The genes are TRBV18 and TRBJ2-3; D might be TRBD2 (5 bases). Deletions cut 3 bases from V and 3 bases from J, with 16 bases between. The germline V gene has CDR1 KGHSH and CDR2 LQKENI. The CDR3 spans 16 residues. The chain's CDR3 is CASSPRASRGTDTQYF. The DNA of the CDR3 is TGTGCCAGCTCACCCCGGGCGTCCCGGGGAACAGATACGCAGTATTTT.